These T cell receptor beta chains were read from a single sample in a study of identical twins. TCRdb reprocessed the 5' RACE reads via MiXCR and lists one record per CDR3 protein. The sample has 250,000 or so distinct CDR3 sequences; about 8.9% are singletons. These sequences were also reported in another study, on yellow fever vaccine responses in identical twins.

The material sequenced was CD8+ T cells sorted from blood. Receptor source: a woman aged 18-29 years in good health. Each CDR3 is given with its conserved first and last residue. The D gene is left open where the match is weak. Clone size, where shown, is once, few, many, or a class for clones that have expanded.

j_gene: TRBJ2-2; d_gene: -; abundance: -; v_gene: TRBV7-9; CDR3nt: TGTGCCAGCAGCCAGATTGCGGGGACGGGGAACACCGGGGAGCTGTTTTTT; CDR3aa: CASSQIAGTGNTGELFF
j_gene: TRBJ2-1; d_gene: TRBD1; abundance: -; v_gene: TRBV10-3; CDR3nt: TGTGCCATCAGGGATAGGACAGGGATCAATGAGCAGTTCTTC; CDR3aa: CAIRDRTGINEQFF
j_gene: TRBJ2-3; d_gene: -; abundance: many; v_gene: TRBV3-1; CDR3nt: TGTGCCAGCAGCCAAGACCCGGGGGGCGGGGCAGATACGCAGTATTTT; CDR3aa: CASSQDPGGGADTQYF
j_gene: TRBJ2-7; d_gene: -; abundance: few; v_gene: TRBV27; CDR3nt: TGTGCCAGCAGTTTATCGCAGGGGTTGGGCGAGCAGTACTTC; CDR3aa: CASSLSQGLGEQYF
j_gene: TRBJ2-1; d_gene: TRBD1; abundance: -; v_gene: TRBV20-1; CDR3nt: TGCAGTGCTAGCTACCGGGACAGGGGTTACAATGAGCAGTTCTTC; CDR3aa: CSASYRDRGYNEQFF
j_gene: TRBJ2-1; d_gene: TRBD2; abundance: -; v_gene: TRBV29-1; CDR3nt: TGCAGCGTTCACGGACTAGCGGGAGTGGTTGAGCAGTTCTTC; CDR3aa: CSVHGLAGVVEQFF
j_gene: TRBJ2-3; d_gene: TRBD1; abundance: -; v_gene: TRBV9; CDR3nt: TGTGCCAGCAGCTCTGGGACAGGGGCTCCTACCCGCACAGATACGCAGTATTTT; CDR3aa: CASSSGTGAPTRTDTQYF
j_gene: TRBJ2-7; d_gene: -; abundance: many; v_gene: TRBV5-5; CDR3nt: TGTGCCAGCAGCCCACACATGGCGGAACCAGTTACCTACGAGCAGTACTTC; CDR3aa: CASSPHMAEPVTYEQYF
j_gene: TRBJ2-1; d_gene: TRBD2; abundance: few; v_gene: TRBV3-1; CDR3nt: TGTGCCAGCAGCCAAGGTGTAGCGGGAGCTTACAATGAGCAGTTCTTC; CDR3aa: CASSQGVAGAYNEQFF
j_gene: TRBJ2-3; d_gene: -; abundance: -; v_gene: TRBV6-2/TRBV6-3; CDR3nt: TGTGCCAGCAGCTACCTGGGGGGAGACACGGATACGCAGTATTTT; CDR3aa: CASSYLGGDTDTQYF
j_gene: TRBJ2-1; d_gene: TRBD1; abundance: -; v_gene: TRBV3-1; CDR3nt: TGTGCCAGCAGCCATCGACAGGGGAAAAGGGATGAGCAGTTCTTC; CDR3aa: CASSHRQGKRDEQFF
j_gene: TRBJ1-6; d_gene: -; abundance: many; v_gene: TRBV12-3/TRBV12-4; CDR3nt: TGTGCCAGCAGTTTACCCGGTGGGAATTCACCCCTCCACTTT; CDR3aa: CASSLPGGNSPLHF
j_gene: TRBJ2-5; d_gene: -; abundance: few; v_gene: TRBV28; CDR3nt: TGTGCCAGCAGTTTTTTCGGACTTCAAGAGACCCAGTACTTC; CDR3aa: CASSFFGLQETQYF
j_gene: TRBJ2-7; d_gene: -; abundance: -; v_gene: TRBV5-5; CDR3nt: TGTGCCAGCAGAGTAGGACCATCCTACGAGCAGTACTTC; CDR3aa: CASRVGPSYEQYF
j_gene: TRBJ2-1; d_gene: TRBD2; abundance: few; v_gene: TRBV20-1; CDR3nt: TGCAGTGCTAGACCCACCGGGACTAGCGGGACCTACAATGAGCAGTTCTTC; CDR3aa: CSARPTGTSGTYNEQFF
j_gene: TRBJ2-5; d_gene: TRBD1; abundance: -; v_gene: TRBV7-2; CDR3nt: TGTGCCAGCAGCTTAGGGGACAGGGACACAGAGACCCAGTACTTC; CDR3aa: CASSLGDRDTETQYF
j_gene: TRBJ1-2; d_gene: TRBD1; abundance: few; v_gene: TRBV7-6; CDR3nt: TGTGCCAGCAGCTTAGCAGGGGGCCAGTATGGCTACACCTTC; CDR3aa: CASSLAGGQYGYTF
j_gene: TRBJ2-2; d_gene: -; abundance: -; v_gene: TRBV24-1; CDR3nt: TGTGCCACCAGTGATTTGGTCGGGACCGGGGAGCTGTTTTTT; CDR3aa: CATSDLVGTGELFF
j_gene: TRBJ2-2; d_gene: -; abundance: many; v_gene: TRBV3-1; CDR3nt: TGTGCCAGCAGCCAAACCGAGGGGTGGACCGGGGAGCTGTTTTTT; CDR3aa: CASSQTEGWTGELFF
j_gene: TRBJ2-7; d_gene: -; abundance: many; v_gene: TRBV4-2; CDR3nt: TGTGCCAGCAGCCCCCAGACACCCGCCTACGAGCAGTACTTC; CDR3aa: CASSPQTPAYEQYF
j_gene: TRBJ2-1; d_gene: -; abundance: many; v_gene: TRBV3-1; CDR3nt: TGTGCCAGCCAGCGGGTGGACTACAATGAGCAGTTCTTC; CDR3aa: CASQRVDYNEQFF
j_gene: TRBJ2-2; d_gene: TRBD2; abundance: -; v_gene: TRBV3-1; CDR3nt: TGTGCCAGCGGAGGGGCTAGCGGGAGAGCGGGCACCGGGGAGCTGTTTTTT; CDR3aa: CASGGASGRAGTGELFF
j_gene: TRBJ2-2; d_gene: TRBD2; abundance: many; v_gene: TRBV7-9; CDR3nt: TGTGCCAGCAGCGGATATAGCGGGAGGGCGAACACCGGGGAGCTGTTTTTT; CDR3aa: CASSGYSGRANTGELFF
j_gene: TRBJ2-1; d_gene: -; abundance: few; v_gene: TRBV7-9; CDR3nt: TGTGCCAGCAGCGACGGGAGTCTGTACAATGAGCAGTTCTTC; CDR3aa: CASSDGSLYNEQFF
j_gene: TRBJ2-7; d_gene: -; abundance: -; v_gene: TRBV20-1; CDR3nt: TGCAGTGCTAAAGATTACGGACGTGGACTAACCTACGAGCAGTACTTC; CDR3aa: CSAKDYGRGLTYEQYF
j_gene: TRBJ2-3; d_gene: -; abundance: -; v_gene: TRBV29-1; CDR3nt: TGCAGCGTTGGAACCGGGACTCCTAGCATAGATACGCAGTATTTT; CDR3aa: CSVGTGTPSIDTQYF